Following are 18 T cell receptor beta chains from one sample sequenced in a study of T cells after yellow fever vaccination (dated by TCRdb to 2018 to 2020). The treatment or condition label corresponds to: live attenuated yellow fever vaccine strain. Libraries were constructed by 5' RACE. The listed sequencing device is Illumina HiSeq 2500. Using fastp trimming at Q25 and MiXCR clonotype assembly, TCRdb reanalyzed the public sequencing data and kept in-frame beta chains. Each entry is one CDR3 protein sequence, shown with its most common DNA and genes. For this sample there are about 360,000 distinct CDR3 sequences; around 6.5% appear just once. Clones ranked in the top ten supply approximately 16% of the sample. Sequencing was performed on PBMCs, taken 5 days after the yellow fever booster vaccination. The receptors shown here come from a man aged 25-45 years who received the YFV17D yellow fever vaccine.

About this clonotype itself: A read error may explain this, as a much larger clone is one base away. V and J are TRBV20-1 and TRBJ2-1, with 7 bases fitting TRBD2. Germline V lookup: CDR1 DFQATT, CDR2 SNEGSKA (reference sequence). This CDR3 comprises 12 residues. The V and J ends lost 5 bases and 6 bases, in that order; junction bases with no gene match: 4. In nucleotides, the CDR3 is TGCAGTGCTGGGAGGGGAGGCAATGAGCAGTTCTTC. This encodes CSAGRGGNEQFF.

This clonotype was seen at least ten times. The chain has TRBV6-2 or TRBV6-3 and TRBJ2-5; D not resolved. CDR3 length: 12 amino acids. Germline-derived CDR1 and CDR2 are MNHEY and SVGEGT. V was trimmed by 8 bases and J by 7 bases, leaving 14 bases between them. In DNA, the CDR3 is TGTGCCAGCGAAGTCGGAGTCGGGACCCAGTACTTC. It encodes CASEVGVGTQYF.

In its sample, this clonotype was seen many times. V usage is TRBV7-3 and J usage is TRBJ2-1; tentative D call: TRBD1 (5 bases). Trimming took off 1 base at V and 8 bases at J, with 9 bases between the two ends. Germline CDR1 SGHTA, CDR2 FQGTGA. There are 13 residues in the CDR3. The CDR3 sequence is CASSLNRYYEQFF. CDR3 DNA sequence: TGTGCCAGCAGCTTAAACAGGTATTATGAGCAGTTCTTC.

V is TRBV20-1 and J is TRBJ2-3; 9 bases fit TRBD2. This CDR3 region has 17 residues. V gave up 0 bases and J gave up 1 base; unmatched junction bases: 8. The germline gives CDR1 DFQATT, CDR2 SNEGSKA (reference sequence). CDR3 loop: CSARDYLAGYGTDTQYF. For the CDR3, the DNA is TGCAGTGCTAGAGATTATCTAGCGGGATATGGCACAGATACGCAGTATTTT.

This clonotype was counted a single time. This chain uses TRBV7-2 with TRBJ1-1; D perhaps matches TRBD1 (5 bases). The CDR3 is made up of 15 amino acids. The V gene's germline CDR1 is SGHTA and CDR2 FQGNSA. Between the trimmed V and J ends, which lost 5 bases and 0 bases, there was a span of 13 bases. Written as DNA, the CDR3 is TGTGCCAGCAGCCCCGGTGGGGCCATGAACACTGAAGCTTTCTTT. It is translated as CASSPGGAMNTEAFF.

This chain links TRBV27 with TRBJ1-2; no clear D gene. V dropped 0 bases and J dropped 8 bases, with 13 bases sitting between them. The germline gives CDR1 MNHEY, CDR2 SMNVEV (reference sequence). This CDR3 comprises 14 residues. CDR3 residues: CASSLSAGRVGYTF. The CDR3 coding sequence is TGTGCCAGCAGTTTATCTGCGGGGAGGGTCGGCTACACCTTC.

This clonotype was picked up a small number of times. The chain combines TRBV5-1 with TRBJ2-5, with unresolved D. The CDR3 is 11 residues long. Germline CDR1 reads SGHRS; CDR2 reads YFSETQ. V was pared by 7 bases and J by 3 bases, with 7 bases between. CDR3 protein: CASRSEETQYF. CDR3 DNA: TGCGCCAGCCGATCAGAAGAGACCCAGTACTTC.

This clonotype was counted only a few times. The CDR3 region is CASSVGGQTYSYEQYF. CDR3 bases: TGTGCCAGCAGCGTGGGTGGACAGACCTACTCCTACGAGCAGTACTTC. This chain joins TRBV9 and TRBJ2-7; possibly TRBD1 for D (6 bases). Germline lookup yields CDR1 SGDLS and CDR2 YYNGEE. The CDR3 loop spans 16 amino acids. Trimming took off 2 bases at V and 0 bases at J, with 15 bases between the two ends. Using reference TRBV9 and TRBJ2-7 for the parts outside the CDR3, the full variable domain is DSGVTQTPKHLITATGQRVTLRCSPRSGDLSVYWYQQSLDQGLQFLIQYYNGEERAKGNILERFSAQQFPDLHSELNLSSLELGDSALYFCASSVGGQTYSYEQYFGPGTRLTVT.

V is TRBV4-3 and J is TRBJ2-1, with D tentatively TRBD2 (5 bases). V was pared by 2 bases and J by 2 bases, with 13 bases between. The germline V gene encodes CDR1 LGHNA and CDR2 YSLEER. The CDR3 totals 16 residues. For the CDR3, the DNA is TGCGCCAGCAGCCAAAAACGGGAACTCACCTACAATGAGCAGTTCTTC. Amino acid sequence: CASSQKRELTYNEQFF.

Note on this clonotype: Germline and junction disagree at one end, which may indicate a read error. The chain is built from TRBV5-4 and TRBJ2-2; TRBD2 agrees at 10 bases. Germline V lookup: CDR1 SGHNT, CDR2 YYREEE (reference sequence). This CDR3 spans 16 amino acids. Written as DNA, the CDR3 is TGTACCAGCAGCCTCGGACTAGCGGTGAACACCGGGGAGCTGTTTTTT. Translating it yields CTSSLGLAVNTGELFF.

This clonotype has a count of ten or more. The chain recombines TRBV5-8 with TRBJ2-5; 10 nucleotides match TRBD1. The CDR3 contains 14 residues. Germline-derived CDR1 and CDR2 are SGHTS and YDEGEE. V lost 4 bases, J lost 7 bases, and 7 bases stayed unmatched. The CDR3 protein is CASSDPGQGTTQYF. For the CDR3, the DNA is TGTGCCAGCAGCGATCCGGGACAGGGGACGACCCAGTACTTC.

CDR3 in DNA: TGTGCCAGCAGCCGAGTTCCCTACGAGCAGTACTTC. Translating it yields CASSRVPYEQYF. The V and J genes are TRBV7-9 and TRBJ2-7; D is undetermined. CDR3 length: 12 amino acids. The V gene's germline CDR1 is SEHNR and CDR2 FQNEAQ (reference sequence). The V and J ends lost 5 bases and 2 bases respectively, with 7 bases between them.

This clonotype came up many times. The V gene is TRBV7-2, the J gene TRBJ1-6; D gene unclear. V was trimmed by 4 bases and J by 8 bases, leaving 12 bases between them. In germline, CDR1 is SGHTA, CDR2 FQGNSA. The CDR3 is 14 residues long. The CDR3: CASSSEGFYSPLHF. The CDR3 DNA follows: TGTGCCAGCAGCTCTGAGGGTTTCTATTCACCCCTCCACTTT. The entire variable domain, with the rest obtained from reference TRBV7-2 and TRBJ1-6, is as follows: GAGVSQSPSNKVTEKGKDVELRCDPISGHTALYWYRQSLGQGLEFLIYFQGNSAPDKSGLPSDRFSAERTGGSVSTLTIQRTQQEDSAVYLCASSSEGFYSPLHFGNGTRLTVT.

This clonotype was seen more than once but under ten times. In nucleotides, the CDR3 is TGTGCCAGTCCCGGGGGTCGAGGGGAAGAGACCCAGTACTTC. Encoded protein: CASPGGRGEETQYF. The chain recombines TRBV6-8 with TRBJ2-5; D possibly corresponds to TRBD2 (6 bases). V was shortened by 9 bases and J by 3 bases, with 17 bases between the two germline ends. This CDR3 region has 14 residues. Germline V gene data show CDR1 as MNHGY and CDR2 as SAAAGT.

This clonotype was counted many times. The genes are TRBV20-1 and TRBJ2-7, with TRBD2 matching over 10 bases. Germline loops: CDR1 DFQATT, CDR2 SNEGSKA (reference sequence). There are 14 residues in the CDR3. The J segment lost 3 bases and the V segment lost 3 bases, leaving 5 bases of the junction unmatched. The CDR3 loop reads CSASLAGALYEQYF. CDR3 nucleotide sequence: TGCAGTGCTAGTCTAGCGGGAGCCCTCTACGAGCAGTACTTC.

The CDR3 region has the DNA TGTGCCAGCAGTTACGGGGGACTAGCGGCCTACGAGCAGTACTTC. Protein sequence: CASSYGGLAAYEQYF. The chain joins TRBV6-5 to TRBJ2-7; 11 bases agree with TRBD2. The V gene end was trimmed by 2 bases and the J gene end by 2 bases; junction bases not matched to a gene: 2. CDR1 is MNHEY, CDR2 SVGAGI, per germline. The CDR3 extends over 15 amino acids.

The chain is built from TRBV29-1 and TRBJ2-3; D gene unclear. V was cut by 3 bases and J by 4 bases, with 11 bases left in between. The CDR3 contains 13 residues. CDR1 and CDR2 (germline): SQVTM, ANQGSEA. CDR3 protein: CSVEYGVPDTQYF. CDR3 DNA sequence: TGCAGCGTTGAGTACGGCGTCCCAGATACGCAGTATTTT.

This clonotype has a handful of counts. The chain couples TRBV18 to TRBJ2-7, with 9 nucleotides matching TRBD2. From germline, CDR1 is KGHSH and CDR2 LQKENI. This CDR3 has 15 amino acids. V shed 0 bases and J 4 bases; nucleotides not matched to a gene: 4. CDR3 nucleotide sequence: TGTGCCAGCTCACCACCTGCGGGAGGGCCGTACGAGCAGTACTTC. This translates into CASSPPAGGPYEQYF.